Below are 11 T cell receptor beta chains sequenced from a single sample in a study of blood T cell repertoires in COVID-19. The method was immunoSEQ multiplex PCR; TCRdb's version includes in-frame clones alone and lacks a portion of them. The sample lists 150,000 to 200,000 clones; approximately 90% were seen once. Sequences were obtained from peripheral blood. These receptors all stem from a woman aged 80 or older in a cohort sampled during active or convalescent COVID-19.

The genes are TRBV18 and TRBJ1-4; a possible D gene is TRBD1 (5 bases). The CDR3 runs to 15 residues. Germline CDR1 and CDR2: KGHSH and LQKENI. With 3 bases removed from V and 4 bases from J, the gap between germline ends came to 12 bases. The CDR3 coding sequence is TGTGCCAGCTCACCGGCGGGACTGAATAATGAAAAACTGTTTTTT. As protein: CASSPAGLNNEKLFF.

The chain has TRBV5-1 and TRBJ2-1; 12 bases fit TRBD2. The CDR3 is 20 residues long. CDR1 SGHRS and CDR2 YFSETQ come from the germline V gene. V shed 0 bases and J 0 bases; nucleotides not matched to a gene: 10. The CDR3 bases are TGCGCCAGCAGCTTGGCCCTCGGACTAGCGGGACCCTACTCCTACAATGAGCAGTTCTTC. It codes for CASSLALGLAGPYSYNEQFF. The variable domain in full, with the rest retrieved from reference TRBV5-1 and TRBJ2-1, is KAGVTQTPRYLIKTRGQQVTLSCSPISGHRSVSWYQQTPGQGLQFLFEYFSETQRNKGNFPGRFSGRQFSNSRSEMNVSTLELGDSALYLCASSLALGLAGPYSYNEQFFGPGTRLTVL.

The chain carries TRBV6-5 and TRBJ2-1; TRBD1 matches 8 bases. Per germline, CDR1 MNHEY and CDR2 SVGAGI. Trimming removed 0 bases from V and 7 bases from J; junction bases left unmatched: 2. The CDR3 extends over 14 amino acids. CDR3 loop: CASSYSYRGNEQFF. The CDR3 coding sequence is TGTGCCAGCAGTTACTCTTACAGGGGGAATGAGCAGTTCTTC.

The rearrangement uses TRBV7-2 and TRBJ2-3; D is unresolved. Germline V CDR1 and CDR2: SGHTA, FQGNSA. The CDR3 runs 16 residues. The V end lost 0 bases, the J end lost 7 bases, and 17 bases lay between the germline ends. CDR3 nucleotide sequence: TGTGCCAGCAGCTTAGCGCACAGTTTCTCCTGGAATACGCAGTATTTT. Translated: CASSLAHSFSWNTQYF. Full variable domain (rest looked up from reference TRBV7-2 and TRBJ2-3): GAGVSQSPSNKVTEKGKDVELRCDPISGHTALYWYRQSLGQGLEFLIYFQGNSAPDKSGLPSDRFSAERTGGSVSTLTIQRTQQEDSAVYLCASSLAHSFSWNTQYFGPGTRLTVL.

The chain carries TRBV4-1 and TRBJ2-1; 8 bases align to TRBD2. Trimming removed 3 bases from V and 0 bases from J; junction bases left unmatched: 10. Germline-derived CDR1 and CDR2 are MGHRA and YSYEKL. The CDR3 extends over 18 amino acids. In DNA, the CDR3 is TGCGCCAGCAGCCAGGGAACCAGACTAGCGACCTCCTACAATGAGCAGTTCTTC. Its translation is CASSQGTRLATSYNEQFF.

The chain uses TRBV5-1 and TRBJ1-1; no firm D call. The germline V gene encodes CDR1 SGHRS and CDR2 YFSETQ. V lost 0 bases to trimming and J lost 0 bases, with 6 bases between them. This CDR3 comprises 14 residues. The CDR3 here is CASSLEQMNTEAFF. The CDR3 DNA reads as TGCGCCAGCAGCTTGGAACAAATGAACACTGAAGCTTTCTTT.

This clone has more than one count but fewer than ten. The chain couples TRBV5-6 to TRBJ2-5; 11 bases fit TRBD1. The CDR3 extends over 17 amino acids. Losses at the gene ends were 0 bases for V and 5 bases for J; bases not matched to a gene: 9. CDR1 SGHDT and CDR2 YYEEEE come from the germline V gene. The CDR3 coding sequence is TGTGCCAGCAGCTTGGTGGTATGGACAGGGGGCGAGGAGACCCAGTACTTC. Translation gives CASSLVVWTGGEETQYF.

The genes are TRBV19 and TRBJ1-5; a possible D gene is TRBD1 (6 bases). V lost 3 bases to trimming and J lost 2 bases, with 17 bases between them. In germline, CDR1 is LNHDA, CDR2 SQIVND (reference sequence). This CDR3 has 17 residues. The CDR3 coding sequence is TGTGCCAGTAGTATGAAGCAGGGGTGGAATGGCAATCAGCCCCAGCATTTT. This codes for CASSMKQGWNGNQPQHF.

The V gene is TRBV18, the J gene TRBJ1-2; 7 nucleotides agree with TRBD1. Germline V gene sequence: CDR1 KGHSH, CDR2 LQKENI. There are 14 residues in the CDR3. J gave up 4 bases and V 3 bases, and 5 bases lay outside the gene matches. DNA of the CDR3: TGTGCCAGCTCACCCGACAGGGATGCCTATGGCTACACCTTC. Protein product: CASSPDRDAYGYTF.

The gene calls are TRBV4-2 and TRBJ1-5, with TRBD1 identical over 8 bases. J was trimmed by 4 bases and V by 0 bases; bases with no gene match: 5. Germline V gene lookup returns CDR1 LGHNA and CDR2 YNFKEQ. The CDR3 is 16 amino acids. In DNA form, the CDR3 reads TGTGCCAGCAGCCAAGAGGCAGGGGGCTTTAATCAGCCCCAGCATTTT. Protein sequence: CASSQEAGGFNQPQHF.

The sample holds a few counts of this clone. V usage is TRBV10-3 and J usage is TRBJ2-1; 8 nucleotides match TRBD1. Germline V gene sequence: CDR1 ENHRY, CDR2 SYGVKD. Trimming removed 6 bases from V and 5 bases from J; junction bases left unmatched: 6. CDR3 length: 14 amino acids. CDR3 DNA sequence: TGTGCCATCAGGGACAGGGCGAGGGACAATGAGCAGTTCTTC. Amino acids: CAIRDRARDNEQFF.